This entry concerns a single TCR beta chain. The antigen is unknown. Relative to the germline gene, one junction end is altered; a read error may explain this. This specimen belongs to a study of T-cell reconstitution after alpha-beta-depleted transplantation in children. Using unique molecular identifiers, the investigators prepared the TCRbeta library. Each CDR3 protein is one row after TCRdb ran MiXCR on the PCR reads. The data contain around 210,000 distinct CDR3 sequences, about 7% of them singletons. Whole-study results and caveats: As was reported, about two months after transplant, alpha-beta T cells came from several hundred expanded graft clones. Surviving recipient T cells and thymic progenitors underlay high day-60 TCRbeta diversity in some patients.

The CDR3 is made up of 15 amino acids. Germline CDR1 LGHDT, CDR2 YNNKEL (reference sequence). V usage is TRBV3-1 and J usage is TRBJ2-7; perhaps TRBD2 as D (6 bases). The sequences come from PBMCs, collected before TCRalphabeta/CD19-depleted stem cell transplant. The sequence was collected from a boy aged 2 to 10 with acute lymphoblastic leukemia, due to receive a stem cell transplant. CDR3 nucleotides: TGTGCCTGCAGCCAGGCTGCGGGGAGCCCCTACGAGCAGTACTTC. Its protein product is CACSQAAGSPYEQYF.